A selection of T cell receptor beta chains follows, all from one sample in a study of cytomegalovirus exposure and HLA in healthy donors. Repertoires were generated with immunoSEQ multiplex PCR, while TCRdb's copy carries only in-frame clones and drops some. The repertoire shows tens of thousands of clones; the top ten hold approximately 5.6%. The source material was PBMCs. These receptors were collected from a young man in good health and CMV-seropositive. Each CDR3 is given with its conserved first and last residue. The D gene is left open where the match is weak.

TRBJ1-5 | . | TRBV5-3 | CARSLRNWQGRQPQHF | TGTGCCAGAAGCTTGCGTAACTGGCAGGGGAGACAGCCCCAGCATTTT
TRBJ2-1 | TRBD2 | TRBV29-1 | CSVEDRGGRRTDNEQFF | TGCAGCGTTGAAGATCGGGGCGGGAGAAGGACCGACAATGAGCAGTTCTTC
TRBJ2-3 | TRBD2 | TRBV6-4 | CASSDSSGRATDTQYF | TGTGCCAGCAGTGACTCGAGCGGGAGGGCCACAGATACGCAGTATTTT
TRBJ2-1 | TRBD2 | TRBV4-2 | CASSPEGGGDSDNEQFF | TGTGCCAGCAGCCCAGAGGGCGGGGGGGACTCCGACAATGAGCAGTTCTTC
TRBJ2-1 | TRBD2 | TRBV4-1 | CASSLPGTSGGDANNEQFF | TGCGCCAGCAGCTTACCCGGGACTAGCGGGGGAGACGCTAACAATGAGCAGTTCTTC
TRBJ1-1 | TRBD1 | TRBV9 | CASSVEYRGTEAFF | TGTGCCAGCAGCGTAGAGTACAGGGGGACTGAAGCTTTCTTT
TRBJ2-1 | . | TRBV30 | CAWSLRNEQFF | TGTGCCTGGAGTCTCAGGAATGAGCAGTTCTTC
TRBJ1-1 | TRBD1 | TRBV5-1 | CASSPMGQASGNTEAFF | TGCGCCAGCAGCCCCATGGGACAGGCCTCGGGGAACACTGAAGCTTTCTTT
TRBJ1-2 | TRBD1 | TRBV5-4 | CASSAPGQSYGYTF | TGTGCCAGCAGCGCGCCGGGACAGAGCTATGGCTACACCTTC
TRBJ1-2 | TRBD1 | TRBV13 | CASSLGRQGHGYTF | TGTGCCAGCAGCTTAGGGAGACAGGGACATGGCTACACCTTC
TRBJ1-1 | TRBD1 | TRBV6-5 | CASSYDRGSEAFF | TGTGCCAGCAGTTACGACAGGGGGTCTGAAGCTTTCTTT
TRBJ1-5 | TRBD1 | TRBV18 | CASSQTTGENQPQHF | TGTGCCAGCTCACAGACAACAGGGGAAAATCAGCCCCAGCATTTT
TRBJ1-6 | . | TRBV19 | CASSGGRSPLHF | TGTGCCAGTAGCGGGGGGCGGTCACCCCTCCACTTT
TRBJ2-1 | . | TRBV5-1 | CASRLSGTGEFF | TGCGCCAGCAGATTGTCGGGAACCGGAGAGTTCTTC
TRBJ2-3 | TRBD1 | TRBV30 | CAWGQGVAFTDTQYF | TGTGCCTGGGGACAGGGGGTTGCGTTCACAGATACGCAGTATTTT
TRBJ2-1 | . | TRBV5-1 | CASSPYSSYNEQFF | TGCGCCAGCAGCCCGTACAGCTCCTACAATGAGCAGTTCTTC
TRBJ1-1 | . | TRBV1 | CTSSQRHVNTEAFF | TGCACCAGCAGCCAGAGACACGTCAACACTGAAGCTTTCTTT
TRBJ2-7 | TRBD1 | TRBV11-2 | CASSLGTVFTYEQYF | TGTGCCAGCAGCCTCGGGACAGTTTTTACCTACGAGCAGTACTTC
TRBJ2-3 | . | TRBV7-8 | CASSLRRGSSTDTQYF | TGTGCCAGCAGCTTACGCCGAGGGTCGAGCACAGATACGCAGTATTTT
TRBJ2-3 | TRBD2 | TRBV7-9 | CASSTITLFRSGITDTQYF | TGTGCCAGCAGCACCATCACCCTTTTTCGTAGCGGGATCACAGATACGCAGTATTTT
TRBJ2-3 | TRBD2 | TRBV25-1 | CASSEFPAGEGDTQYF | TGTGCCAGCAGTGAATTCCCAGCGGGAGAGGGAGATACGCAGTATTTT
TRBJ2-1 | . | TRBV4-1 | CASSQVLAKGDNEQFF | TGCGCCAGCAGCCAAGTCCTTGCGAAAGGGGACAATGAGCAGTTCTTC
TRBJ2-7 | TRBD2 | TRBV4-1 | CASSLRSGGSYEQYF | TGCGCCAGCAGCCTCCGCAGCGGGGGTTCCTACGAGCAGTACTTC
TRBJ2-7 | TRBD1 | TRBV13 | CASSPDRDRSGEQYF | TGTGCCAGCAGCCCGGACCGGGACAGGTCGGGGGAGCAGTACTTC
TRBJ2-7 | . | TRBV5-4 | CASTPRGGVPYEQYF | TGTGCCAGCACCCCGCGGGGCGGCGTTCCCTACGAGCAGTACTTC
TRBJ1-1 | . | TRBV4-2 | CASSPTDRNTEAFF | TGTGCCAGCAGCCCAACGGACAGGAACACTGAAGCTTTCTTT
TRBJ1-4 | . | TRBV6-6 | CASSYPPDSLNEKLFF | TGTGCCAGCAGTTACCCCCCCGACAGTTTGAATGAAAAACTGTTTTTT
TRBJ2-7 | TRBD2 | TRBV19 | CASSIGSGRAHEQYF | TGTGCCAGTAGTATAGGGAGCGGGAGGGCCCACGAGCAGTACTTC
TRBJ1-1 | TRBD1 | TRBV2 | CANPGTGGTEAFF | TGTGCCAATCCCGGGACAGGGGGCACTGAAGCTTTCTTT
TRBJ2-2 | TRBD1 | TRBV6-4 | CASSEGQDTGELFF | TGTGCCAGCAGTGAGGGACAGGACACCGGGGAGCTGTTTTTT
TRBJ1-2 | TRBD1 | TRBV6-5 | CASSRDRVFYGYTF | TGTGCCAGCAGTAGGGACAGGGTATTTTATGGCTACACCTTC
TRBJ2-2 | . | TRBV11-2 | CASSLRTESNTGELFF | TGTGCCAGCAGCTTACGGACAGAAAGCAACACCGGGGAGCTGTTTTTT
TRBJ1-2 | . | TRBV14 | CASSQGHGYTF | TGTGCCAGCAGCCAGGGGCATGGCTACACCTTC
TRBJ2-7 | TRBD2 | TRBV2 | CASPTDQTSAYGVEQYF | TGTGCCAGCCCGACAGACCAGACTAGCGCTTATGGTGTTGAGCAGTACTTC
TRBJ1-4 | . | TRBV6-5 | CASSGGVDGSEKLFF | TGTGCCAGCAGTGGAGGGGTGGACGGATCTGAAAAACTGTTTTTT
TRBJ1-3 | . | TRBV7-2 | CASSLLDSGNTIYF | TGTGCCAGCAGCTTGCTAGACTCTGGAAACACCATATATTTT
TRBJ1-5 | . | TRBV7-5 | CARSPYSQSTPQHF | TGTGCCAGAAGCCCATATTCTCAGTCCACGCCCCAGCATTTT
TRBJ2-7 | TRBD2 | TRBV6-5 | CASSSTSGTYEQYF | TGTGCCAGCAGCTCCACTAGCGGTACCTACGAGCAGTACTTC
TRBJ1-2 | TRBD1 | TRBV11-3 | CASSLVGQGPNYGYTF | TGTGCCAGCAGCCTTGTGGGACAGGGACCGAACTATGGCTACACCTTC
TRBJ2-3 | TRBD2 | TRBV4-2 | CASSQWTRADTQYF | TGTGCCAGCAGCCAATGGACTAGAGCAGATACGCAGTATTTT
TRBJ1-1 | . | TRBV5-1 | CASSLKGPSTEAFF | TGCGCCAGCAGCTTGAAGGGGCCGAGCACTGAAGCTTTCTTT
TRBJ2-7 | . | TRBV5-8 | CASSQFGNEQYF | TGTGCCAGCTCTCAATTCGGGAACGAGCAGTACTTC
TRBJ2-5 | TRBD2 | TRBV30 | CAWSLGGETQYF | TGTGCCTGGAGTCTGGGAGGGGAGACCCAGTACTTC
TRBJ1-1 | TRBD1 | TRBV29-1 | CSVEVGQGWNTEAFF | TGCAGCGTTGAAGTCGGACAGGGATGGAACACTGAAGCTTTCTTT
TRBJ1-3 | TRBD1 | TRBV18 | CASSPTGDPGNTIYF | TGTGCCAGCTCTCCCACAGGGGATCCTGGAAACACCATATATTTT
TRBJ2-7 | . | TRBV7-6 | CASSLGTSLYYEQYF | TGTGCCAGCAGCCTCGGGACTTCCCTATACTACGAGCAGTACTTC
TRBJ1-3 | TRBD1 | TRBV18 | CASSPLDRAPGSGNTIYF | TGTGCCAGCTCACCCCTCGACAGGGCTCCAGGGTCTGGAAACACCATATATTTT
TRBJ2-7 | . | TRBV6-5 | CASSYPGDRGEQYF | TGTGCCAGCAGTTACCCTGGGGATCGAGGGGAGCAGTACTTC